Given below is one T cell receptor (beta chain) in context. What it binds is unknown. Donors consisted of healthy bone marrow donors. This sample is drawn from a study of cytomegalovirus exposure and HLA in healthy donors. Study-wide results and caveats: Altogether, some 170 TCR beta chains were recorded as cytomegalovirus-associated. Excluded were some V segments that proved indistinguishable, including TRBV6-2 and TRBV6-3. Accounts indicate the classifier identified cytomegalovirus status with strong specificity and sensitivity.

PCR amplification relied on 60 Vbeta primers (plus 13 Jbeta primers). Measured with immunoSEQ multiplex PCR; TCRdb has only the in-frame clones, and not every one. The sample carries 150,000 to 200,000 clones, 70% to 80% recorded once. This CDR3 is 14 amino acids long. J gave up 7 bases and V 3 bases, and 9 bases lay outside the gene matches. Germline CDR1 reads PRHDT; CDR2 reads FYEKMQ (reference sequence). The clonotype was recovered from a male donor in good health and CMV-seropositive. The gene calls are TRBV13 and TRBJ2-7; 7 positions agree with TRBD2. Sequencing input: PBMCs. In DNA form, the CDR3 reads TGTGCCAGCAGCTTGGATTTGGGGGGGAAAGAGCAGTACTTC. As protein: CASSLDLGGKEQYF.